This entry lists 7 T cell receptor beta chains sequenced from one sample in a study of metastatic and nonmetastatic thyroid tumors. No patient had received any treatment before thyroid surgery. TCRdb re-clonotyped the PCR reads via MiXCR. The sample holds around 70,000 clones, less than 20% seen once. Sequenced: blood. The receptors were gathered from a female donor with papillary thyroid cancer or a benign thyroid nodule (not recorded which). Some clones in this sample may be carry-over from other donors' samples.

This clone was seen many times. V is TRBV12-3 or TRBV12-4 and J is TRBJ2-5; D possibly corresponds to TRBD2 (5 bases). The length of the CDR3 is 14 residues. V was clipped by 9 bases and J by 1 base, with 15 bases between them. In DNA form, the CDR3 reads TGTGCCAGTATGAGTCCGGGGAGCCAAGAGACCCAGTACTTC. It is translated as CASMSPGSQETQYF.

Only a few counts were recorded for this clone. A much larger clone sits a single nucleotide away, making a read error possible. Other DNA sequences of this sample code for an identical CDR3. The CDR3: CASSQDGIWQTMNTEAFF. DNA for the CDR3: TGTGCCAGCAGCCAAGATGGAATTTGGCAGACAATGAACACTGAAGCTTTCTTC. V usage is TRBV3-1 and J usage is TRBJ1-1, with D unresolved. Germline assignment: CDR1 LGHDT and CDR2 YNNKEL (reference sequence). The CDR3 has 18 residues.

As regards this clone: Mismatch with germline at one junction end may stem from a read error. The CDR3 loop reads CASCFRGLGSDTQYF. CDR3 nucleotide sequence: TGTGCCAGCTGTTTCAGGGGGCTGGGATCAGATACGCAGTATTTT. The chain employs TRBV27 and TRBJ2-3; 8 positions agree with TRBD1. The germline V gene encodes CDR1 MNHEY and CDR2 SMNVEV (reference sequence). The CDR3 spans 15 residues.

The chain combines TRBV7-3 with TRBJ2-1; a weak D match, TRBD2 (6 bases). This CDR3 spans 14 amino acids. V lost 7 bases and J 11 bases, leaving 21 bases between the germline ends. Germline values: CDR1 SGHTA, CDR2 FQGTGA. CDR3 in amino acids: CASIWHGTPLKQFF. The CDR3 DNA is TGTGCCAGCATCTGGCACGGGACTCCCCTTAAGCAGTTCTTC.

This clone was observed at least ten times. This chain links TRBV18 with TRBJ1-4; 7 nucleotides line up with TRBD1. The CDR3 totals 14 residues. Germline CDR1 is KGHSH and CDR2 is LQKENI. With 3 bases clipped from V and 5 bases from J, the junction kept 3 bases outside the gene matches. CDR3: CASSPETGNEKLFF. CDR3 nucleotides: TGTGCCAGCTCACCCGAGACAGGGAATGAAAAACTGTTTTTT. Full variable domain (rest looked up from reference TRBV18 and TRBJ1-4): NAGVMQNPRHLVRRRGQEARLRCSPMKGHSHVYWYRQLPEEGLKFMVYLQKENIIDESGMPKERFSAEFPKEGPSILRIQQVVRGDSAAYFCASSPETGNEKLFFGSGTQLSVL.

V usage is TRBV20-1 and J usage is TRBJ1-1; possibly TRBD1 for D (5 bases). Trimming shortened V by 0 bases and J by 3 bases, and 8 bases separated the two germline ends. Germline CDR1 DFQATT, CDR2 SNEGSKA (reference sequence). This CDR3 contains 13 residues. As DNA, the CDR3 is TGCAGTGCTAGAGAGGGGGGGGACACTGAAGCTTTCTTT. Translated: CSAREGGDTEAFF.

The V and J genes are TRBV4-1 and TRBJ1-2, with a weak D call TRBD1 (6 bases). The CDR3 consists of 16 residues. CDR1 is MGHRA, CDR2 YSYEKL, per germline. V lost 0 bases, J lost 2 bases, and 13 bases lay in between. CDR3 nucleotides: TGCGCCAGCAGCCAAGATCGGTACAGGGTGAACTATGGCTACACCTTC. This codes for CASSQDRYRVNYGYTF.